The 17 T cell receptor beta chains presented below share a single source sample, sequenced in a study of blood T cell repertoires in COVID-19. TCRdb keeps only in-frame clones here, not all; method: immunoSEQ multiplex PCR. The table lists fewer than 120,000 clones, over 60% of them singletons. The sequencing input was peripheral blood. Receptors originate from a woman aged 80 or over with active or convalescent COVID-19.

CDR3 in amino acids: CASSKNSNYGYTF. The CDR3 DNA reads as TGCGCCAGCAGCAAAAACTCTAACTATGGCTACACCTTC. The chain combines TRBV4-1 with TRBJ1-2, with D uncertain. Germline CDR1 MGHRA, CDR2 YSYEKL. The length of the CDR3 is 13 residues. Trimming took off 5 bases at V and 0 bases at J, with 7 bases between the two ends.

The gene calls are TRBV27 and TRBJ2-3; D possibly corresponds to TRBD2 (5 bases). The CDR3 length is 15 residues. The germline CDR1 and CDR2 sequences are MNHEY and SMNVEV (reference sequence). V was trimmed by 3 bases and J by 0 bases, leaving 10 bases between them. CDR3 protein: CASSLLASSTDTQYF. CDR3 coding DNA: TGTGCCAGCAGTTTGTTAGCGTCTAGCACAGATACGCAGTATTTT.

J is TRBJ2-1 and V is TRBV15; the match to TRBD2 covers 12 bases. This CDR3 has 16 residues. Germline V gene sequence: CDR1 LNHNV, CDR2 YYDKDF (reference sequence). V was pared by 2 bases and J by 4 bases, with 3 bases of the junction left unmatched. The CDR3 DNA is TGTGCCACCAGCAGACCCGGGACTAGCGGGTACAATGAGCAGTTCTTC. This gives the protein CATSRPGTSGYNEQFF. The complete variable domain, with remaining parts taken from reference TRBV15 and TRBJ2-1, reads DAMVIQNPRYQVTQFGKPVTLSCSQTLNHNVMYWYQQKSSQAPKLLFHYYDKDFNNEADTPDNFQSRRPNTSFCFLDIRSPGLGDTAMYLCATSRPGTSGYNEQFFGPGTRLTVL.

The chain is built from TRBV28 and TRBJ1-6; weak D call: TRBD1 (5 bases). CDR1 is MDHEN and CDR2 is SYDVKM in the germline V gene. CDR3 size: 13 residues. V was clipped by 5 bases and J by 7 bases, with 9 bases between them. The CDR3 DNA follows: TGTGCCAGCAGTGTCCAGGGAAATTCACCCCTCCACTTT. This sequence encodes CASSVQGNSPLHF. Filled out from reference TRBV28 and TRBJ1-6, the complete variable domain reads DVKVTQSSRYLVKRTGEKVFLECVQDMDHENMFWYRQDPGLGLRLIYFSYDVKMKEKGDIPEGYSVSREKKERFSLILESASTNQTSMYLCASSVQGNSPLHFGNGTRLTVT.

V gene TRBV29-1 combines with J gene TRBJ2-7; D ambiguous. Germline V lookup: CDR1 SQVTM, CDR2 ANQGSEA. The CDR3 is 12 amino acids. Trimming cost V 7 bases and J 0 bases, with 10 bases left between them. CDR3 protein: CSALGSSYEQYF. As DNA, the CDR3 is TGCAGCGCCCTGGGCAGCTCCTACGAGCAGTACTTC.

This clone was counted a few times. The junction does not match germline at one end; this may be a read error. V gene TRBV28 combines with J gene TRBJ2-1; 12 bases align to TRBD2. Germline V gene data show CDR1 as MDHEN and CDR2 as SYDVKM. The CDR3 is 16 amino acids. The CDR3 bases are TGTGCCACCAGTCCCTTCGGACTAGCGGGATACAATGAGCAGTTCTTC. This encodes CATSPFGLAGYNEQFF. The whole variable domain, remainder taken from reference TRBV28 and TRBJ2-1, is DVKVTQSSRYLVKRTGEKVFLECVQDMDHENMFWYRQDPGLGLRLIYFSYDVKMKEKGDIPEGYSVSREKKERFSLILESASTNQTSMYLCATSPFGLAGYNEQFFGPGTRLTVL.

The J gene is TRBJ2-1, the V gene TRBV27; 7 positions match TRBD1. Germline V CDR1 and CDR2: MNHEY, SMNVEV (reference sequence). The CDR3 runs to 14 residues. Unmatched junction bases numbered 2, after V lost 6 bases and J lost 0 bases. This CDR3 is CASSDRVSYNEQFF. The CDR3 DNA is TGTGCCAGCAGCGACAGGGTCTCCTACAATGAGCAGTTCTTC.

The chain's CDR3 is CASRITGILNSPLHF. For the CDR3, the DNA is TGTGCCAGCAGGATTACAGGAATCTTAAATTCACCCCTCCACTTT. The gene calls are TRBV2 and TRBJ1-6; TRBD1 might be the D (5 bases). There are 15 residues in the CDR3. V lost 6 bases and J 7 bases, leaving 16 bases between the germline ends. The V gene's germline CDR1 is SNHLY and CDR2 FYNNEI. The full variable domain, with the rest looked up from reference TRBV2 and TRBJ1-6, is EPEVTQTPSHQVTQMGQEVILRCVPISNHLYFYWYRQILGQKVEFLVSFYNNEISEKSEIFDDQFSVERPDGSNFTLKIRSTKLEDSAMYFCASRITGILNSPLHFGNGTRLTVT.

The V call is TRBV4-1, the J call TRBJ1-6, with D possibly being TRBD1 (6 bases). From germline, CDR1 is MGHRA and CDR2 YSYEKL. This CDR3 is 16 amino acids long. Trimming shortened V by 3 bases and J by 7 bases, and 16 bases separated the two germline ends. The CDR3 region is CASSHPGGGANSPLHF. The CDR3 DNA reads TGCGCCAGCAGCCACCCCGGGGGGGGCGCAAATTCACCCCTCCACTTT.

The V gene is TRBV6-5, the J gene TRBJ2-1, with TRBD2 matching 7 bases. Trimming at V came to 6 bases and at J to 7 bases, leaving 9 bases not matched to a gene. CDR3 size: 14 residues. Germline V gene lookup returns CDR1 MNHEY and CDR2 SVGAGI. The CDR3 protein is CASSTSLAVNEQFF. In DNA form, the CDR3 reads TGTGCCAGCAGCACCTCCCTAGCGGTGAATGAGCAGTTCTTC.

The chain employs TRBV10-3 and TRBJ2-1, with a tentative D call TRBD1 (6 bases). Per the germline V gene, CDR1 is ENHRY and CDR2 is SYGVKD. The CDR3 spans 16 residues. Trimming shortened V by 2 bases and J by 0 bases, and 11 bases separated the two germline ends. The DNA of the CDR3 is TGTGCCATCAGTGAGCACAGGGAGAGCTCCTACAATGAGCAGTTCTTC. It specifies CAISEHRESSYNEQFF.

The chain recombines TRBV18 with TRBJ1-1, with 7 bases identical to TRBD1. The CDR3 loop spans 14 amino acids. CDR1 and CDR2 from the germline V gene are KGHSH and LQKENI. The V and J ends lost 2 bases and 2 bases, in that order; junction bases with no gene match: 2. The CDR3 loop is CASSPNRGNTEAFF. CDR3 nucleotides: TGTGCCAGCTCACCAAACAGGGGAAACACTGAAGCTTTCTTT.

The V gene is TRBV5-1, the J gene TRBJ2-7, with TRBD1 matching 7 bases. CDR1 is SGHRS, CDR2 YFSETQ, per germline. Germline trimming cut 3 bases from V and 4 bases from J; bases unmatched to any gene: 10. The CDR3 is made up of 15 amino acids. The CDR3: CASSSIGTVDYEQYF. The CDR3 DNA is TGCGCCAGCAGCTCCATAGGGACAGTCGATTACGAGCAGTACTTC.

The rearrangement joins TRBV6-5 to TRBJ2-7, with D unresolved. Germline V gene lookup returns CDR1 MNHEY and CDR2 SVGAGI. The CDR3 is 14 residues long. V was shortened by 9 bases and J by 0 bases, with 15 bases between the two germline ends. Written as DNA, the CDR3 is TGTGCCAGTAAACTCGGCGGAACCTCCTACGAGCAGTACTTC. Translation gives CASKLGGTSYEQYF.

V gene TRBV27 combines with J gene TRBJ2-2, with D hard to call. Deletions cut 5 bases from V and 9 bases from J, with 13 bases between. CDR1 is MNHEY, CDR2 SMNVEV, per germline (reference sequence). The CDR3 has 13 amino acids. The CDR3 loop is CASSIDTSRELFF. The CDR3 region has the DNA TGTGCCAGCAGTATAGACACCTCCAGGGAGCTGTTTTTT.

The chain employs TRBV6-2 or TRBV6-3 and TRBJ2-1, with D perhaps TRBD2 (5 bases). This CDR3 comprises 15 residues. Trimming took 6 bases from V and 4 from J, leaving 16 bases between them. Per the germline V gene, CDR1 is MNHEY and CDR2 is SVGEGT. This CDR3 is CASSSQERSYNEQFF. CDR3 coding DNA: TGTGCCAGCAGCTCCCAGGAGCGGAGTTACAATGAGCAGTTCTTC.

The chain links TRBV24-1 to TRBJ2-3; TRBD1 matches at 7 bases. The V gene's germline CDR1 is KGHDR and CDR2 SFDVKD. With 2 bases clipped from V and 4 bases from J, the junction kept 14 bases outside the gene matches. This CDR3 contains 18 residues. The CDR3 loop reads CATSDWRGGRKASDTQYF. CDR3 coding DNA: TGTGCCACCAGTGATTGGAGAGGGGGCCGAAAGGCCTCAGATACGCAGTATTTT.